The 13 T cell receptor beta chains given below trace back to one sample, sequenced in a study of blood T cell repertoires in COVID-19. Clones were read by immunoSEQ multiplex PCR, and TCRdb kept only the in-frame ones, dropping some. Here the sample spans fewer than 450,000 clones, roughly 87% being singletons. The sequenced sample consisted of PBMCs or T cells enriched from blood (not recorded which). The source is a woman aged 25 to 39 who had recovered from COVID-19.

The rearrangement joins TRBV11-2 to TRBJ2-7, with D tentatively TRBD2 (5 bases). Germline loops: CDR1 SGHAT, CDR2 FQNNGV. CDR3 length: 14 amino acids. The germline V and J ends were trimmed by 2 bases and 5 bases, with 13 bases remaining between them. The CDR3 DNA reads TGTGCCAGCAGCTTACGGACTCCTGACCACGAGCAGTACTTC. This codes for CASSLRTPDHEQYF. The variable domain in full, with the rest retrieved from reference TRBV11-2 and TRBJ2-7, is EAGVAQSPRYKIIEKRQSVAFWCNPISGHATLYWYQQILGQGPKLLIQFQNNGVVDDSQLPKDRFSAERLKGVDSTLKIQPAKLEDSAVYLCASSLRTPDHEQYFGPGTRLTVT.

The rearrangement links TRBV12-5 to TRBJ1-2; 9 bases line up with TRBD1. Germline V gives CDR1 LGHNT, CDR2 FRNRAP. The CDR3 has 17 amino acids. Trimming took 3 bases from V and 4 from J; bases not matched to a gene: 12. Here the CDR3 DNA reads TGTGCTAGTGGTTTCTCGACAGGGGGACTCCTCCCCTATGGCTACACCTTC. Protein sequence: CASGFSTGGLLPYGYTF.

The chain has TRBV27 and TRBJ2-5; 8 positions agree with TRBD2. The CDR3 extends over 15 amino acids. Germline loops: CDR1 MNHEY, CDR2 SMNVEV (reference sequence). V shed 4 bases and J 2 bases; nucleotides not matched to a gene: 6. Here the CDR3 reads CASSSLAALQETQYF. In DNA, the CDR3 is TGTGCCAGCAGTTCACTAGCGGCACTGCAAGAGACCCAGTACTTC.

V usage is TRBV30 and J usage is TRBJ1-6; 7 bases match TRBD1. V dropped 1 base and J dropped 9; count of bases not matched to a gene: 18. CDR1 is GTSNPN, CDR2 SVGIG, per germline (reference sequence). The CDR3 extends over 18 amino acids. In nucleotides, the CDR3 is TGTGCCTGGAGTGGTAGACAGGGTTTTGGACTTGTTGGTTCACCCCTCCACTTT. Translation: CAWSGRQGFGLVGSPLHF.

The V call is TRBV27, the J call TRBJ1-3; tentatively, D is TRBD1 (5 bases). Trimming left V 1 base short and J 1 base short, with 14 bases between. Per germline, CDR1 MNHEY and CDR2 SMNVEV (reference sequence). This CDR3 has 17 residues. This chain's CDR3 is CASSLFGAPSSGNTIYF. CDR3 coding DNA: TGTGCCAGCAGTTTATTTGGGGCTCCATCGTCTGGAAACACCATATATTTT.

CDR3 in DNA: TGCGCCAGCAGCCAAGGCAGGGGGGAAGAGACCCAGTACTTC. Protein: CASSQGRGEETQYF. The rearrangement links TRBV5-1 to TRBJ2-5; perhaps TRBD1 as D (7 bases). The CDR3 runs 14 residues. Germline values: CDR1 SGHRS, CDR2 YFSETQ. V shed 4 bases and J shed 3 bases, with 13 bases lying between them. Full variable domain (missing parts from reference TRBV5-1 and TRBJ2-5): KAGVTQTPRYLIKTRGQQVTLSCSPISGHRSVSWYQQTPGQGLQFLFEYFSETQRNKGNFPGRFSGRQFSNSRSEMNVSTLELGDSALYLCASSQGRGEETQYFGPGTRLLVL.

The V gene is TRBV7-9, the J gene TRBJ2-3, with TRBD2 identical over 7 bases. Trimming took 3 bases from V and 1 from J; bases not matched to a gene: 4. In germline, CDR1 is SEHNR, CDR2 FQNEAQ (reference sequence). This CDR3 is 15 amino acids long. CDR3 sequence: CASSLGSGGTDTQYF. CDR3 coding DNA: TGTGCCAGCAGCTTGGGAAGCGGGGGCACAGATACGCAGTATTTT.

The V and J genes are TRBV11-2 and TRBJ2-7, with D tentatively TRBD2 (6 bases). CDR1 is SGHAT and CDR2 is FQNNGV in the germline V gene. This CDR3 comprises 14 residues. Trimming stripped 0 bases from V and 2 bases from J, with 8 bases between. The CDR3 DNA reads TGTGCCAGCAGCTTAGATAGCGGTCCCTACGAGCAGTACTTC. Its translation is CASSLDSGPYEQYF.

The chain joins TRBV27 to TRBJ1-1; 8 bases line up with TRBD1. V shed 3 bases, J shed 7 bases, and the junction held 10 bases outside the gene matches. This CDR3 contains 15 residues. The germline V gene has CDR1 MNHEY and CDR2 SMNVEV (reference sequence). The chain's CDR3 is CASSLSRTGKVEAFF. CDR3 nucleotides: TGTGCCAGCAGTTTGAGCCGGACAGGGAAGGTTGAAGCTTTCTTT.

The chain couples TRBV28 to TRBJ1-6; D is undetermined. Trimming removed 11 bases at V and 3 bases at J, with 14 bases between. Germline V lookup: CDR1 MDHEN, CDR2 SYDVKM. This CDR3 is built from 14 residues. The CDR3 region has the DNA TGTGCCGGTCAAGGCGGAGGCTATAATTCACCCCTCCACTTT. Its protein product is CAGQGGGYNSPLHF. Supplemented by reference TRBV28 and TRBJ1-6, the full variable domain reads DVKVTQSSRYLVKRTGEKVFLECVQDMDHENMFWYRQDPGLGLRLIYFSYDVKMKEKGDIPEGYSVSREKKERFSLILESASTNQTSMYLCAGQGGGYNSPLHFGNGTRLTVT.

This chain connects TRBV6-2 or TRBV6-3 to TRBJ2-1; 10 bases match TRBD2. Germline CDR1 is MNHEY and CDR2 is SVGEGT. Trimming took 3 bases from V and 9 from J; bases not matched to a gene: 5. CDR3 length: 14 amino acids. The CDR3 protein is CASSYSAGGREQFF. CDR3 nucleotides: TGTGCCAGCAGTTATTCAGCGGGGGGGCGTGAGCAGTTCTTC.

The V and J genes are TRBV6-1 and TRBJ2-7, with D perhaps matching TRBD2 (6 bases). Germline V gene sequence: CDR1 MNHNS, CDR2 SASEGT. V lost 4 bases and J 3 bases, leaving 25 bases between the germline ends. The CDR3 runs to 18 residues. The CDR3: CASSGLTPGEAIDYEQYF. The CDR3 region has the DNA TGTGCCAGCAGTGGACTCACCCCTGGGGAGGCGATTGACTACGAGCAGTACTTC.

The chain is built from TRBV6-5 and TRBJ2-7, with TRBD1 matching over 7 bases. J was trimmed by 0 bases and V by 5 bases; bases with no gene match: 7. CDR1 is MNHEY and CDR2 is SVGAGI in the germline V gene. The CDR3 length is 15 residues. CDR3 sequence reads: CASSPRQGSSYEQYF. CDR3 DNA: TGTGCCAGCAGTCCCAGACAGGGTAGCTCCTACGAGCAGTACTTC.